This TCR beta chain was identified in a study of blood T cell repertoires in COVID-19. Overall study context: The samples span acute and convalescent COVID-19 from the United States, Italy and Spain.

Assay used: immunoSEQ multiplex PCR; TCRdb lists only in-frame clones, some missing. This table has some 200,000 clones, approximately 80% appearing once. The CDR3 totals 17 residues. Germline V gene sequence: CDR1 KGHSH, CDR2 LQKENI. The trim removed 6 bases at V and 0 bases at J, leaving 9 bases unmatched. This TCR came from a woman aged 40 to 50 with acute COVID-19. Sequencing input: PBMCs or T cells enriched from blood (not recorded which). V usage is TRBV18 and J usage is TRBJ2-4; 9 nucleotides match TRBD1. CDR3 DNA sequence: TGTGCCAGCTCCCTGGGCACGGGACAGGGAGCCAAAAACATTCAGTACTTC. This translates into CASSLGTGQGAKNIQYF.